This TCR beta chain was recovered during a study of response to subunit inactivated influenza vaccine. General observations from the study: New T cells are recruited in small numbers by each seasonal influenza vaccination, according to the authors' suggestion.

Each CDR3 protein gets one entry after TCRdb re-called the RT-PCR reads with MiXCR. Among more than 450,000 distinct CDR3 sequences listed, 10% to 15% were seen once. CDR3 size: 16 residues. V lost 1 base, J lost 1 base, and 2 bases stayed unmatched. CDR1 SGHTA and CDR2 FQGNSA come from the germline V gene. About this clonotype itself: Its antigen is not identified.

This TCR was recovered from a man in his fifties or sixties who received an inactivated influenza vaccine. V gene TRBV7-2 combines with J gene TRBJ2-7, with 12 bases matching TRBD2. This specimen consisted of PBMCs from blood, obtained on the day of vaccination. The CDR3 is CASSLVGTSGSYEQYF. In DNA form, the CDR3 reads TGTGCCAGCAGCTTAGTAGGGACTAGCGGGTCCTACGAGCAGTACTTC.